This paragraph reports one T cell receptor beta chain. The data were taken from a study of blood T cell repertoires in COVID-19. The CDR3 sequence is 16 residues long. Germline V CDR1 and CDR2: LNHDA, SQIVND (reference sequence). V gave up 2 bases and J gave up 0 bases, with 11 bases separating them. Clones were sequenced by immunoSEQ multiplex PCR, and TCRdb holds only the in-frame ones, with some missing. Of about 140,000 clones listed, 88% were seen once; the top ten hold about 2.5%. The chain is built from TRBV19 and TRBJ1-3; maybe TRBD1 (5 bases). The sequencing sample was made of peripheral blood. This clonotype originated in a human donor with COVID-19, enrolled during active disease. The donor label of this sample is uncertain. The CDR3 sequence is CASSIKGQYSGNTIYF. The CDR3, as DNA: TGTGCCAGTAGTATAAAGGGGCAGTACTCTGGAAACACCATATATTTT.